Included here is one TCR beta chain sequence, with context. Its target is unknown. The data are from a study of post-analysis software for immune sequencing data. Findings of the study overall: When the samples were clustered directly with F measure, those that had been prepared in the same batch showed strong co-clustering. Diversity measured as normalized Chao1 was significantly lower in multiple sclerosis patients than in controls. Four to six TRBV segments were more frequent in patients than controls; TRBV5-6, TRBV5-1 and TRBV20-1 belonged to this group.

TCR beta cDNA libraries had unique molecular identifiers. TCRdb re-analysed the PCR reads in MiXCR, keeping a single row per CDR3 protein. The sample gives around 190,000 distinct CDR3 sequences, around 29% of which show up once; less than 4% is in the top ten. Germline lookup yields CDR1 MDHEN and CDR2 SYDVKM. CDR3 size: 13 residues. Trimming removed 6 bases at V and 5 bases at J, with 13 bases between. The sample comprised blood. This receptor was identified in a girl younger than 18 with multiple sclerosis. The genes are TRBV28 and TRBJ2-5, with D possibly TRBD1 on 6 matching bases. DNA of the CDR3: TGTGCCAGCAGGATCACAGGGCAGGAGACCCAGTACTTC. Protein product: CASRITGQETQYF.